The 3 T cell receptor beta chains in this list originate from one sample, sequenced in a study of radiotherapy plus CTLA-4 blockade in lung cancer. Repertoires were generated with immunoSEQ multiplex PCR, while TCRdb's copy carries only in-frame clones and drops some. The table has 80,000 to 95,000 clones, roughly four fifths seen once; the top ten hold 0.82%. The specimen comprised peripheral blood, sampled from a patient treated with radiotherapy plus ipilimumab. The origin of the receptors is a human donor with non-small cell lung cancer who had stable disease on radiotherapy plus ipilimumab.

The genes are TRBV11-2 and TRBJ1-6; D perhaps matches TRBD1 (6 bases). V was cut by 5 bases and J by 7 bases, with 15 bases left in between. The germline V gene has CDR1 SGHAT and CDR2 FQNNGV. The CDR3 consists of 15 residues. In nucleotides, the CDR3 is TGTGCCAGCAGCCTCACGGACAGCCTAAATTCACCCCTCCACTTT. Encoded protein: CASSLTDSLNSPLHF.

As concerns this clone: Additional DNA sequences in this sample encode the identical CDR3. The DNA of the CDR3 is TGCAGCGTTGGGTTCAGGGGGGCCTACGAGCAGTACTTC. Translated: CSVGFRGAYEQYF. The V and J genes are TRBV29-1 and TRBJ2-7, with a possible D match to TRBD1 (7 bases). The CDR3 loop spans 13 amino acids. The V gene's germline CDR1 is SQVTM and CDR2 ANQGSEA. Trimming removed 4 bases from V and 2 bases from J, with 12 bases in between.

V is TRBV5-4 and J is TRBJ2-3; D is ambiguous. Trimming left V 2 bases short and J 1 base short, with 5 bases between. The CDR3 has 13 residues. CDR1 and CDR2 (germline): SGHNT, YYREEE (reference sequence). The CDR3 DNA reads TGTGCCAGCAGCTTTGTGGGCACAGATACGCAGTATTTT. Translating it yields CASSFVGTDTQYF.